These T cell receptor beta chains were read from a single sample in a study of blood T cell repertoires in COVID-19. The assay was immunoSEQ multiplex PCR, and TCRdb's table has in-frame clones only and misses some. The profile shows some 260,000 clones, 82% of them singletons. Sequencing was done on a sample of peripheral blood. The receptors here all came from a young woman with acute or convalescent COVID-19. Both conserved end residues are part of each CDR3. D genes are given only for firm matches. Clone size, where shown, is once, few, many, or a class for clones that have expanded.

>TRBV7-2|.|TRBJ2-5|.
CASSWRETQYF
TGTGCCAGCAGCTGGAGGGAGACCCAGTACTTC
>TRBV7-3|.|TRBJ1-2|.
CASSLTLQGGYTF
TGTGCCAGCAGCTTAACGCTCCAGGGGGGCTACACCTTC
>TRBV2|.|TRBJ2-1|TRBD1
CASSRDRYNEQFF
TGTGCCAGCAGCAGGGACAGGTACAATGAGCAGTTCTTC
>TRBV7-9|.|TRBJ1-3|.
CASSLGTASGNTIYF
TGTGCCAGCAGCTTAGGGACAGCCTCTGGAAACACCATATATTTT
>TRBV19|.|TRBJ2-2|TRBD2
CASKWLAGALTGELFF
TGTGCCAGTAAATGGCTAGCGGGTGCACTCACCGGGGAGCTGTTTTTT
>TRBV20-1|.|TRBJ1-5|.
CSASSGRDNQPQHF
TGCAGTGCTAGTTCGGGCAGGGACAATCAGCCCCAGCATTTT
>TRBV20-1|.|TRBJ2-1|TRBD2
CSASRWSSGSFNEQFF
TGCAGTGCTAGTCGCTGGTCTAGCGGGAGTTTCAATGAGCAGTTCTTC
>TRBV6-2/TRBV6-3|once|TRBJ1-2|TRBD1
CASSTTGTGNYGYTF
TGTGCCAGCAGTACCACCGGGACAGGGAACTATGGCTACACCTTC
>TRBV24-1|once|TRBJ1-5|.
CATSDPTGDSNQPQHF
TGTGCCACCAGTGACCCGACAGGAGATAGCAATCAGCCCCAGCATTTT
>TRBV15|.|TRBJ1-2|TRBD1
CATSRGQGNYGYTF
TGTGCCACCAGCAGGGGACAGGGGAACTATGGCTACACCTTC
>TRBV30|.|TRBJ1-3|.
CAWRQAAGGNTIYF
TGTGCCTGGAGACAGGCGGCAGGGGGAAACACCATATATTTT
>TRBV2|.|TRBJ2-1|TRBD2
CASSGEASGLDEQFF
TGTGCCAGCAGTGGGGAGGCTAGCGGACTGGATGAGCAGTTCTTC
>TRBV6-2/TRBV6-3|.|TRBJ2-3|TRBD2
CASSYSSGRTGTDTQYF
TGTGCCAGCAGTTACTCTAGCGGGAGGACTGGGACAGATACGCAGTATTTT
>TRBV6-5|.|TRBJ2-1|.
CASSYGLASYNEQFF
TGTGCCAGCAGTTACGGGTTAGCGTCCTACAATGAGCAGTTCTTC
>TRBV7-2|.|TRBJ2-7|TRBD2
CASSLGSLAGAGYEQYF
TGTGCCAGCAGCTTAGGGTCACTAGCGGGAGCGGGATACGAGCAGTACTTC
>TRBV7-2|.|TRBJ2-7|TRBD2
CASSFLAGYSYEQYF
TGTGCCAGCAGCTTTCTAGCGGGATACTCCTACGAGCAGTACTTC
>TRBV5-1|.|TRBJ2-7|TRBD2
CASSFGPGGDYEQYF
TGCGCCAGCAGCTTTGGACCGGGAGGAGACTACGAGCAGTACTTC
>TRBV19|.|TRBJ1-1|.
CASSRGLNTEAFF
TGTGCCAGTAGTAGGGGGCTTAACACTGAAGCTTTCTTT
>TRBV7-3|.|TRBJ2-2|TRBD2
CASSQWGGSPTGELFF
TGTGCCAGCAGCCAATGGGGCGGGAGTCCAACCGGGGAGCTGTTTTTT
>TRBV7-9|.|TRBJ2-6|TRBD2
CASSSRGGSGANVLTF
TGTGCCAGCAGCTCCCGGGGGGGCTCTGGGGCCAACGTCCTGACTTTC
>TRBV4-2|.|TRBJ1-5|.
CASSQARSQPQHF
TGTGCCAGCAGCCAAGCAAGGAGCCAGCCCCAGCATTTT
>TRBV30|.|TRBJ1-6|.
CAWSKGWNNSPLHF
TGTGCCTGGAGTAAGGGGTGGAATAATTCACCCCTCCACTTT
>TRBV4-3|once|TRBJ2-1|.
CASSQDRLVSSYNEQFF
TGCGCCAGCAGCCAAGATCGGCTAGTGAGCTCCTACAATGAGCAGTTCTTC
>TRBV7-9|.|TRBJ1-5|.
CASSLEGPGAGQPQHF
TGTGCCAGCAGCTTAGAGGGGCCCGGAGCGGGTCAGCCCCAGCATTTT